This TCR beta chain derives from a study of blood T cells in healthy people across ages. Study-wide results and caveats: Naive T cell percentage showed a strong correlation with TCR beta diversity. With age, beta diversity per million T cells declined roughly linearly, significantly by about 40.

The V gene's germline CDR1 is SGDLS and CDR2 YYNGEE. Losses at the gene ends were 0 bases for V and 1 base for J; bases not matched to a gene: 2. The CDR3 is 16 residues long. A second PCR, run for about 6 to 12 cycles, used a sample-barcoded 5' primer plus a J-beta primer mix. Via MiXCR, TCRdb re-called the 5' RACE reads, giving one row per CDR3 protein. This sample has about 1.6 million distinct CDR3 sequences, with about 35% found just once. Comment on this clonotype: Its antigen is still unknown.

The clonotype was recovered from a woman younger than 45 in good health. Specimen: blood. The J gene is TRBJ2-5, the V gene TRBV9, with 11 bases identical to TRBD1. CDR3 region: CASSVAGQGAQETQYF. The DNA of the CDR3 is TGTGCCAGCAGCGTAGCCGGACAGGGGGCCCAAGAGACCCAGTACTTC. Together with reference TRBV9 and TRBJ2-5, the CDR3 gives the full variable domain: DSGVTQTPKHLITATGQRVTLRCSPRSGDLSVYWYQQSLDQGLQFLIQYYNGEERAKGNILERFSAQQFPDLHSELNLSSLELGDSALYFCASSVAGQGAQETQYFGPGTRLLVL.